Here is one TCR beta chain with its context. This specimen comes from a study of T cell changes during pregnancy in multiple sclerosis. This table comes from immunoSEQ multiplex PCR, and its TCRdb copy is limited to in-frame clones, with some not included. The data show 45,000 to 65,000 clones, nearly 95% seen once. The CDR3 has 12 amino acids. Trimming left V 5 bases short and J 4 bases short, with 8 bases between. Germline V gene sequence: CDR1 SGHTA, CDR2 FQGNSA. The chain links TRBV7-2 to TRBJ2-5; D uncertain. Sequenced here: CD4+ T cells from peripheral blood mononuclear cells, sampled in the second trimester of pregnancy. This receptor was obtained from a female donor with multiple sclerosis, enrolled in a pregnancy study. CDR3 sequence reads: CASSTGGETQYF. In DNA, the CDR3 is TGTGCCAGCAGCACTGGTGGAGAGACCCAGTACTTC.